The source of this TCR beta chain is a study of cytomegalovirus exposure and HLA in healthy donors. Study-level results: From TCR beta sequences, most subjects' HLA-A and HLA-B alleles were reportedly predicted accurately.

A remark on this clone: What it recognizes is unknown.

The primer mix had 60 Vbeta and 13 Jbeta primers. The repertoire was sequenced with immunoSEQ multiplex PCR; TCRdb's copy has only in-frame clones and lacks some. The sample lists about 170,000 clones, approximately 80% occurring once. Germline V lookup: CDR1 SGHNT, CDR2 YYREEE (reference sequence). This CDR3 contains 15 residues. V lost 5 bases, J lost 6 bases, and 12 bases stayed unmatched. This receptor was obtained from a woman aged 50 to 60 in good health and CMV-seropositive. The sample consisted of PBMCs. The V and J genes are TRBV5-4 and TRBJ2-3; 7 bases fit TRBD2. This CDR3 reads CASRELAGPGDTQYF. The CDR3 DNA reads TGTGCCAGCAGGGAATTAGCGGGCCCAGGGGATACGCAGTATTTT.